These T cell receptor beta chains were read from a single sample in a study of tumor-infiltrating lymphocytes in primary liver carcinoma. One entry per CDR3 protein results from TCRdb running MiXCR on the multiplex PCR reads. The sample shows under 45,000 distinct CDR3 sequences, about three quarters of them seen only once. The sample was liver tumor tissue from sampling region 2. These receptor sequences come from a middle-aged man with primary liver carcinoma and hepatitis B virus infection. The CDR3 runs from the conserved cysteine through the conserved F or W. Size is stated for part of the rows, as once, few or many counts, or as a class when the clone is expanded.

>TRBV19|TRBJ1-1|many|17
CASRTRGQGDLNTEAFF
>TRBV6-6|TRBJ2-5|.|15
CPSRGTGSFGETQYF
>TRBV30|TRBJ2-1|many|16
CAWSVQGTSPYNEQFF
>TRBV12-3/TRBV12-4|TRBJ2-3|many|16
CASSSRTSGVTDTQYF
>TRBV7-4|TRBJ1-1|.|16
CASSSVGGCGSTEAFF
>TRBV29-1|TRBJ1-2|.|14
CGVEEEEGVNGYTF
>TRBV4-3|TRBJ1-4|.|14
CASCRGQAGKKLFF
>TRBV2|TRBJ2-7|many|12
CASSVQGREQYF
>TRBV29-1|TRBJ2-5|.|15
CSIEPDRGRLETQYF
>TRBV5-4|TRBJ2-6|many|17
CASSPGSFFSGANVLTF
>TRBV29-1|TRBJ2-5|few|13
CSVEVPQREAQYF
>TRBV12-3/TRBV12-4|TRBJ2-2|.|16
CANSLRGGRITGELFF
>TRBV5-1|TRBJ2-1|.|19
CASSLVSWEERHLYNEQFF
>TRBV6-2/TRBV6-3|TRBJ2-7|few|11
CAGLAGYGQYF
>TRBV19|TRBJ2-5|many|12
CASTSSGETQYF
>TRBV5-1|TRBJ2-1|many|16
CASSSGGDWSANEQFF
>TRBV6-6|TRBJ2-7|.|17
CASSPVLNRGQNYEQYF